The present T cell receptor beta chain was sequenced within a study of CD8+ T cells in alopecia areata. Looking at the study overall: Oral tofacitinib, 5 to 10 mg twice daily, was given in an open-label trial. After 6 to 18 months of tofacitinib, follow-up continued 6 months off drug.

The authors extracted RNA and reverse transcribed it into cDNA as the sequencing template. The protocol was immunoSEQ multiplex PCR, while the TCRdb copy is restricted to in-frame clones and leaves out a portion. Of 90,000 to 100,000 clones in the sample, roughly 47% were seen once. Peripheral blood and lesional scalp punch biopsies came from alopecia areata patients. This clone was observed a few times. The CDR3 is made up of 14 amino acids. V lost 1 base, J lost 1 base, and 8 bases lay in between. The germline V gene encodes CDR1 SGHAT and CDR2 FQNNGV. The sample taken for sequencing was CD4+ T cells sorted from blood. The sequence was obtained from a human donor with alopecia areata. This sequence joins TRBV11-2 and TRBJ2-7, with no clear D. CDR3 amino acids: CASSLGRTSYEQYF. CDR3 DNA: TGTGCCAGCAGCTTAGGCAGAACATCCTACGAGCAGTACTTC.